The rows below give T cell receptor beta chains drawn from one sample of a study of response to subunit inactivated influenza vaccine. Each CDR3 protein is one row after TCRdb ran MiXCR on the RT-PCR reads. Of over 800,000 distinct CDR3 sequences listed, about 20% were seen once; the top ten hold more than 8.5%. This specimen was PBMCs from blood, taken more than 4 days after vaccination. The receptors here all came from a man aged 50 to 60 who received an inactivated influenza vaccine. CDR3s include the opening cysteine and the closing phenylalanine or tryptophan. The order of the fields is clone size, V gene, J gene, D gene, CDR3 DNA, CDR3 protein. A D gene is named only where the DNA matches it firmly. Some rows have no size entry. The others give once, few or many, or a class for an expanded clone.

many	TRBV29-1	TRBJ2-1	.	TGCAGCGTGACCGGGACACTCTCCTACAATGAGCAGTTCTTC	CSVTGTLSYNEQFF
many	TRBV10-3	TRBJ2-3	TRBD1	TGTGCCATCAGCGGACAGGGCACAGATACGCAGTATTTT	CAISGQGTDTQYF
few	TRBV5-1	TRBJ1-2	.	TGCGCCAGCAGCTTGGACAGACCCAATGTTAACTATGGCTACACCTTC	CASSLDRPNVNYGYTF
few	TRBV4-1	TRBJ2-7	TRBD1	TGCGCCAGCAGCCAAAGCTCCGGGACAGGGTACGAGCAGTACTTC	CASSQSSGTGYEQYF
.	TRBV28	TRBJ2-1	TRBD1	TGTGCCAGCAGTCTTCCAGGACAGGGGGCTTTTAATGAGCAGTTCTTC	CASSLPGQGAFNEQFF
.	TRBV20-1	TRBJ2-5	.	TGCAGTGCTAGACTACAGGGAGAGACCCAGTACTTC	CSARLQGETQYF
many	TRBV6-1	TRBJ2-3	.	TGTGCCAGCGGCGGGTTTAGCACAGATACGCAGTATTTT	CASGGFSTDTQYF
.	TRBV7-6	TRBJ2-1	.	TGTGCCAGCAGCTTAGCGGACGGCAATGAGCAGTTCTTC	CASSLADGNEQFF
few	TRBV5-1	TRBJ2-7	.	TGCGCCAGTACTCCCCCAGGGTCTGACGAGCAGTACTTC	CASTPPGSDEQYF
many	TRBV5-1	TRBJ2-3	.	TGTGCCAGCAGTTTAGGGACTTACACAGATACGCAGTATTTT	CASSLGTYTDTQYF
.	TRBV7-2	TRBJ2-5	TRBD2	TGTGCCAGCAGCTTGCAGCGGGGACTCCAAGAGACCCAGTACTTC	CASSLQRGLQETQYF
few	TRBV6-5	TRBJ2-7	TRBD1	TGTGCCAGCAGTTACTCCGGCAGGGGGCCTGGTTACGAGCAGTACTTC	CASSYSGRGPGYEQYF
many	TRBV29-1	TRBJ2-1	.	TGCAGCCTCCGTGGAAGCGGGTTCAATGAGCAGTTCTTC	CSLRGSGFNEQFF
many	TRBV3-1	TRBJ2-7	TRBD2	TGTGCCAGCAGCCAAGCCGGACTAGCGGGACAGCAGTACTTC	CASSQAGLAGQQYF
few	TRBV13	TRBJ1-4	.	TGTGCCAGCAGCTTTGGGGGGAATAATGAAAAACTGTTTTTT	CASSFGGNNEKLFF
.	TRBV19	TRBJ1-2	TRBD1	TGTGCCAGCCGCATGGGTGCAGGGGGAGACTATGGCTACACCTTC	CASRMGAGGDYGYTF